This is a list of T cell receptor beta chains from one sample in a study of blood T cell repertoires in COVID-19. The protocol was immunoSEQ multiplex PCR, while the TCRdb copy is restricted to in-frame clones and leaves out a portion. The data contain some 190,000 clones, over 75% of them seen just once; the ten biggest clones take up approximately 4.6%. The specimen sequenced was PBMCs or T cells enriched from blood (not recorded which). The receptor set was obtained from a man aged 25-40 years with acute COVID-19. CDR3s include the opening cysteine and the closing phenylalanine or tryptophan. Each record gives: V gene, J gene, CDR3 protein.

v_gene: TRBV28
j_gene: TRBJ1-1
CDR3aa: CASSPSRGNTEAFF

v_gene: TRBV2
j_gene: TRBJ1-6
CDR3aa: CASRGQGARSPLHF

v_gene: TRBV11-2
j_gene: TRBJ1-2
CDR3aa: CASRKSLQDNPNYGYTF

v_gene: TRBV29-1
j_gene: TRBJ1-3
CDR3aa: CSGLIGNTIYF

v_gene: TRBV6-5
j_gene: TRBJ2-7
CDR3aa: CASSTEGGDRHEQYF

v_gene: TRBV29-1
j_gene: TRBJ1-2
CDR3aa: CSAGGETYAGYGYTF

v_gene: TRBV28
j_gene: TRBJ1-3
CDR3aa: CASSLWSGGNSGNTIYF

v_gene: TRBV12-3/TRBV12-4
j_gene: TRBJ2-2
CDR3aa: CASRKEDTGELFF

v_gene: TRBV2
j_gene: TRBJ1-2
CDR3aa: CASSPPRGAGYYGYTF

v_gene: TRBV2
j_gene: TRBJ1-1
CDR3aa: CASIGGQEAFF

v_gene: TRBV6-5
j_gene: TRBJ2-2
CDR3aa: CASSYPPTGELFF

v_gene: TRBV19
j_gene: TRBJ1-2
CDR3aa: CASSWGQVFGYTF

v_gene: TRBV27
j_gene: TRBJ2-5
CDR3aa: CASSSGTGGTRAQYF

v_gene: TRBV10-3
j_gene: TRBJ2-1
CDR3aa: CAISEISGNEQFF

v_gene: TRBV5-1
j_gene: TRBJ2-7
CDR3aa: CASSLARNHYEQYF

v_gene: TRBV2
j_gene: TRBJ2-3
CDR3aa: CASSELAGLTDTQYF

v_gene: TRBV11-3
j_gene: TRBJ2-1
CDR3aa: CASSLDGALGEQFF

v_gene: TRBV14
j_gene: TRBJ2-3
CDR3aa: CASSPPGHLSTDTQYF

v_gene: TRBV28
j_gene: TRBJ2-5
CDR3aa: CASRDRVRETQYF

v_gene: TRBV11-2
j_gene: TRBJ1-2
CDR3aa: CASSSTGAFGYTF

v_gene: TRBV11-1
j_gene: TRBJ2-7
CDR3aa: CASSFGTGGGFYEQYF

v_gene: TRBV6-2/TRBV6-3
j_gene: TRBJ2-3
CDR3aa: CASSYSSLADTQYF

v_gene: TRBV7-3
j_gene: TRBJ1-4
CDR3aa: CASSRRDRGRGCEKLFF

v_gene: TRBV5-4
j_gene: TRBJ1-4
CDR3aa: CATKEAVANEKLFF

v_gene: TRBV3-1/TRBV3-2
j_gene: TRBJ2-1
CDR3aa: CASSRRTSGDNEQFF

v_gene: TRBV5-6
j_gene: TRBJ2-7
CDR3aa: CASSWRDSRSYEQYF

v_gene: TRBV29-1
j_gene: TRBJ1-2
CDR3aa: CSVRDRYYGYTF

v_gene: TRBV19
j_gene: TRBJ2-7
CDR3aa: CASSGTGSSYEQYF

v_gene: TRBV19
j_gene: TRBJ1-5
CDR3aa: CASSMGEINQPQHF

v_gene: TRBV9
j_gene: TRBJ2-2
CDR3aa: CASSGGGSATGELFF

v_gene: TRBV10-2
j_gene: TRBJ1-2
CDR3aa: CASSDAGARGGGYTF

v_gene: TRBV7-7
j_gene: TRBJ2-5
CDR3aa: CASSAGAAGTETQYF

v_gene: TRBV4-1
j_gene: TRBJ2-7
CDR3aa: CASSQEERTSGGYEQYF

v_gene: TRBV18
j_gene: TRBJ1-2
CDR3aa: CASSPRPPGDGYTF

v_gene: TRBV7-9
j_gene: TRBJ1-2
CDR3aa: CASSSYPGGIQNYGYTF

v_gene: TRBV5-1
j_gene: TRBJ1-6
CDR3aa: CASSLGDRINSPLHF

v_gene: TRBV2
j_gene: TRBJ2-3
CDR3aa: CASGRGASTDTQYF

v_gene: TRBV4-1
j_gene: TRBJ1-2
CDR3aa: CASSQDGGGLNYGYTF

v_gene: TRBV11-2
j_gene: TRBJ2-7
CDR3aa: CASSLEDWTGGYYEQYF

v_gene: TRBV6-5
j_gene: TRBJ2-7
CDR3aa: CASRLAGGSDEQYF

v_gene: TRBV4-2
j_gene: TRBJ2-1
CDR3aa: CASSQMSLVYNEQFF